These 21 T cell receptor beta chains originate from one sample sequenced in a study of cytomegalovirus exposure and HLA in healthy donors. Amplification used 60 Vbeta primers and 13 Jbeta primers. Produced via immunoSEQ multiplex PCR; TCRdb's table is partial and in-frame only. Its table lists around 53,000 clones. The sequenced sample was PBMCs. The source is a man aged 18 to 29 in good health and CMV-seropositive.

V and J are TRBV18 and TRBJ2-7, with 13 bases aligning to TRBD2. The germline gives CDR1 KGHSH, CDR2 LQKENI. J gave up 3 bases and V 3 bases, and 2 bases lay outside the gene matches. There are 15 residues in the CDR3. The CDR3 reads CASSPGLAGLYEQYF. The DNA for the CDR3 is TGTGCCAGCTCACCGGGACTAGCGGGACTCTACGAGCAGTACTTC.

The V gene is TRBV5-8, the J gene TRBJ2-7; TRBD2 agrees at 8 bases. The CDR3 has 15 amino acids. In germline, CDR1 is SGHTS, CDR2 YDEGEE. V lost 2 bases, J lost 2 bases, and 6 bases stayed unmatched. The CDR3 DNA reads as TGTGCCAGCAGCTTAGGTACTAGCGGAACCTACGAGCAGTACTTC. Residues: CASSLGTSGTYEQYF.

The rearrangement joins TRBV11-1 to TRBJ1-1; TRBD1 matches 7 bases. CDR1 is SGHAT, CDR2 FQDESV, per germline (reference sequence). Trimming took 0 bases from V and 11 from J; bases not matched to a gene: 12. This CDR3 is built from 15 residues. CDR3 protein: CASSLASYDRVLAFF. The DNA for the CDR3 is TGTGCCAGCAGCTTAGCTTCCTACGACAGGGTGTTGGCTTTCTTT.

V and J are TRBV5-1 and TRBJ2-5; a possible D gene is TRBD2 (5 bases). V was cut by 1 base and J by 1 base, with 11 bases left in between. Germline CDR1 is SGHRS and CDR2 is YFSETQ. This CDR3 region has 15 residues. The CDR3 DNA follows: TGCGCCAGCAGCTTGAACGGGAAGCGCCAAGAGACCCAGTACTTC. Amino acids: CASSLNGKRQETQYF.

This chain connects TRBV27 to TRBJ1-2; 7 nucleotides align to TRBD1. Germline CDR1 MNHEY, CDR2 SMNVEV (reference sequence). There are 13 residues in the CDR3. V lost 2 bases and J lost 8; bases outside the gene matches: 5. The CDR3 sequence is CASSLDRESGYTF. CDR3 in DNA: TGTGCCAGCAGTTTAGACAGGGAGTCGGGCTACACCTTC.

This chain uses TRBV6-5 with TRBJ2-1, with D perhaps matching TRBD2 (5 bases). The CDR3 runs 14 residues. Germline CDR1 MNHEY, CDR2 SVGAGI. V was clipped by 0 bases and J by 7 bases, with 10 bases between them. The CDR3 DNA reads as TGTGCCAGCAGTTACTCGACGCCGGGGAATGAGCAGTTCTTC. This sequence encodes CASSYSTPGNEQFF.

The gene calls are TRBV6-6 and TRBJ2-1; D possibly corresponds to TRBD1 (5 bases). The length of the CDR3 is 14 residues. The V end lost 2 bases, the J end lost 9 bases, and 14 bases lay between the germline ends. Germline CDR1 MNHNY, CDR2 SVGAGI (reference sequence). The CDR3 reads CASSYPAQGVEQFF. For the CDR3, the DNA is TGTGCCAGCAGTTACCCCGCCCAGGGCGTTGAGCAGTTCTTC.

The V call is TRBV13, the J call TRBJ2-7; 7 bases are shared with TRBD1. The CDR3 spans 14 residues. V lost 5 bases, J lost 0 bases, and 4 bases stayed unmatched. Germline V CDR1 and CDR2: PRHDT, FYEKMQ (reference sequence). CDR3 region: CASSPGTASYEQYF. In DNA form, the CDR3 reads TGTGCCAGCAGCCCCGGGACAGCCTCCTACGAGCAGTACTTC.

The gene calls are TRBV30 and TRBJ2-6; D gene unclear. This CDR3 is 13 amino acids long. Germline CDR1 and CDR2: GTSNPN and SVGIG (reference sequence). The V gene lost 2 bases and the J gene lost 4 bases, with 6 bases spanning the gap. This CDR3 is CAWSLGGANVLTF. The CDR3 bases are TGTGCCTGGAGTCTCGGGGGGGCCAACGTCCTGACTTTC.

The genes are TRBV5-1 and TRBJ1-1; D unresolved. CDR1 and CDR2 from the germline V gene are SGHRS and YFSETQ. CDR3 size: 14 residues. The V and J ends lost 4 bases and 1 base respectively, with 11 bases between them. CDR3: CASSLTDKNTEAFF. CDR3 coding DNA: TGCGCCAGCAGCCTAACTGACAAGAACACTGAAGCTTTCTTT.

The J gene is TRBJ2-6, the V gene TRBV27, with D hard to call. This CDR3 comprises 15 residues. Germline V gene sequence: CDR1 MNHEY, CDR2 SMNVEV (reference sequence). V shed 5 bases and J shed 0 bases, with 8 bases lying between them. CDR3 loop: CASSPRFSGANVLTF. CDR3 in DNA: TGTGCCAGCAGTCCGCGTTTCTCTGGGGCCAACGTCCTGACTTTC.

The gene calls are TRBV9 and TRBJ2-2, with 7 bases that match TRBD1. V dropped 3 bases and J dropped 4; count of bases not matched to a gene: 3. The CDR3 runs 14 residues. Germline V gives CDR1 SGDLS, CDR2 YYNGEE. CDR3 DNA: TGTGCCAGCAGCGCCCGGACAGGCACCGGGGAGCTGTTTTTT. This encodes CASSARTGTGELFF.

The V call is TRBV5-6, the J call TRBJ2-7, with unresolved D. V lost 3 bases and J lost 3, with 4 bases in between. The CDR3 runs to 11 residues. Germline loops: CDR1 SGHDT, CDR2 YYEEEE. CDR3 in DNA: TGTGCCAGCAGCTCCAACTACGAGCAGTACTTC. Its protein is CASSSNYEQYF.

The chain links TRBV5-1 to TRBJ2-2, with D perhaps matching TRBD2 (5 bases). V shed 0 bases and J shed 6 bases, with 12 bases lying between them. This CDR3 has 15 amino acids. Germline-derived CDR1 and CDR2 are SGHRS and YFSETQ. Here the CDR3 reads CASSLATGSAGELFF. CDR3 DNA: TGCGCCAGCAGCTTGGCGACGGGGAGTGCCGGGGAGCTGTTTTTT.

This chain links TRBV6-1 with TRBJ1-2; TRBD1 matches at 9 bases. V shed 6 bases and J 3 bases; nucleotides not matched to a gene: 8. There are 15 residues in the CDR3. The germline gives CDR1 MNHNS, CDR2 SASEGT. DNA for the CDR3: TGTGCCAGCAGAGGGGGACAGGGAATGGACTATGGCTACACCTTC. Translated: CASRGGQGMDYGYTF.

The rearrangement uses TRBV18 and TRBJ1-5; 10 bases are a match to TRBD1. Trimming took 2 bases from V and 2 from J; bases not matched to a gene: 3. Germline V lookup: CDR1 KGHSH, CDR2 LQKENI. The CDR3 contains 16 residues. The CDR3 protein is CASSPNGQGGNQPQHF. CDR3 nucleotide sequence: TGTGCCAGCTCACCAAACGGACAGGGGGGCAATCAGCCCCAGCATTTT.

The chain is built from TRBV19 and TRBJ2-1; possible D gene TRBD2, 7 bases. In germline, CDR1 is LNHDA, CDR2 SQIVND (reference sequence). The CDR3 runs to 15 residues. The V end lost 3 bases, the J end lost 8 bases, and 17 bases lay between the germline ends. The chain's CDR3 is CASSMGRGGGHEQFF. CDR3 sequence (DNA): TGTGCCAGTAGTATGGGTCGAGGGGGGGGCCATGAGCAGTTCTTC. The full variable domain, in which reference TRBV19 and TRBJ2-1 provide the parts outside the CDR3, is DGGITQSPKYLFRKEGQNVTLSCEQNLNHDAMYWYRQDPGQGLRLIYYSQIVNDFQKGDIAEGYSVSREKKESFPLTVTSAQKNPTAFYLCASSMGRGGGHEQFFGPGTRLTVL.

The CDR3 spells CASSPTGPYGYTF. CDR3 nucleotide sequence: TGTGCCAGCAGCCCGACAGGGCCCTATGGCTACACCTTC. The J gene is TRBJ1-2, the V gene TRBV7-2; 7 bases line up with TRBD1. Germline CDR1 reads SGHTA; CDR2 reads FQGNSA. V dropped 5 bases and J dropped 4; count of bases not matched to a gene: 4. The CDR3 spans 13 residues.

The V gene is TRBV19, the J gene TRBJ2-7; 7 bases line up with TRBD2. The CDR3 has 15 amino acids. Trimming at V came to 5 bases and at J to 2 bases, leaving 9 bases not matched to a gene. Germline V CDR1 and CDR2: LNHDA, SQIVND (reference sequence). The CDR3 nucleotides are TGTGCCAGTAGTTCCGGGAGGTTCCCTCCCTACGAGCAGTACTTC. Amino acid sequence: CASSSGRFPPYEQYF.

Here the CDR3 DNA reads TGTGCCAGCAGTGAATCCGGGGGACTTTCCTACGAGCAGTACTTC. Translated: CASSESGGLSYEQYF. The chain joins TRBV6-1 to TRBJ2-7; D may be TRBD2 (6 bases). The germline V and J ends were trimmed by 2 bases and 1 base, with 12 bases remaining between them. Looked up from germline, CDR1 is MNHNS and CDR2 is SASEGT. CDR3 length: 15 amino acids.

The V and J genes are TRBV27 and TRBJ2-6; weak D call: TRBD1 (6 bases). CDR1 is MNHEY and CDR2 is SMNVEV in the germline V gene (reference sequence). Trimming stripped 4 bases from V and 0 bases from J, with 16 bases between. The CDR3 consists of 18 residues. CDR3 bases: TGTGCCAGCAGTTACTACAGGGCCCACAGCTCTGGGGCCAACGTCCTGACTTTC. This translates into CASSYYRAHSSGANVLTF.